This passage covers 14 T cell receptor beta chains from one sample sequenced in a study of T cell responses to AZD1222 COVID-19 vaccine. Profiled with immunoSEQ multiplex PCR; TCRdb holds only in-frame clones, not every one. The sample holds 120,000 to 150,000 clones; roughly nine tenths are singletons and the top ten take more than 2.5%. The material sequenced was peripheral blood, taken on day 0 of AZD1222 vaccination. These receptors all come from an adult in good health.

This clone has just a few counts. V gene TRBV18 combines with J gene TRBJ2-6; D tentatively fits TRBD1 or TRBD2 (5 bases each). V was shortened by 1 base and J by 0 bases, with 16 bases between the two germline ends. The CDR3 is made up of 19 amino acids. Per the germline V gene, CDR1 is KGHSH and CDR2 is LQKENI. DNA for the CDR3: TGTGCCAGCTCACCACGGGTAGGACGAGGGGCCTCTGGGGCCAACGTCCTGACTTTC. Its translation: CASSPRVGRGASGANVLTF.

This sequence joins TRBV2 and TRBJ1-2; D unresolved. This CDR3 comprises 13 residues. Trimming stripped 3 bases from V and 0 bases from J, with 5 bases between. In germline, CDR1 is SNHLY, CDR2 FYNNEI. CDR3: CASSDSSNYGYTF. The CDR3 region has the DNA TGTGCCAGCAGTGACAGCTCTAACTATGGCTACACCTTC. Full variable domain (outside the CDR3, taken from reference TRBV2 and TRBJ1-2): EPEVTQTPSHQVTQMGQEVILRCVPISNHLYFYWYRQILGQKVEFLVSFYNNEISEKSEIFDDQFSVERPDGSNFTLKIRSTKLEDSAMYFCASSDSSNYGYTFGSGTRLTVV.

The chain combines TRBV11-2 with TRBJ1-2; a weak D match, TRBD1 (5 bases). CDR1 and CDR2 from the germline V gene are SGHAT and FQNNGV. The CDR3 extends over 17 amino acids. Trimming cost V 2 bases and J 5 bases, with 21 bases left between them. Here the CDR3 DNA reads TGTGCCAGCAGCTTAAGTCGATGGGGCAGGGATGAGTATGGCTACACCTTC. Its translation: CASSLSRWGRDEYGYTF.

The chain uses TRBV7-8 and TRBJ2-7, with D hard to call. This CDR3 region has 14 residues. Per germline, CDR1 SGHVS and CDR2 FQNEAQ. Trimming removed 2 bases from V and 0 bases from J, with 8 bases in between. The CDR3 reads CASSLKGSSYEQYF. CDR3 DNA sequence: TGTGCCAGCAGCTTAAAGGGCAGCTCCTACGAGCAGTACTTC.

This chain connects TRBV4-2 to TRBJ2-7; the match to TRBD2 covers 7 bases. Germline V CDR1 and CDR2: LGHNA, YNFKEQ. V gave up 0 bases and J gave up 4 bases; unmatched junction bases: 3. The CDR3 is 14 residues long. The CDR3 protein is CASSQELAEYEQYF. For the CDR3, the DNA is TGTGCCAGCAGCCAAGAGCTAGCGGAGTACGAGCAGTACTTC.

This chain links TRBV20-1 with TRBJ2-3; possibly TRBD1 for D (6 bases). The germline V and J ends were trimmed by 3 bases and 3 bases, with 16 bases remaining between them. Germline CDR1 is DFQATT and CDR2 is SNEGSKA (reference sequence). The CDR3 has 15 amino acids. CDR3 protein: CSASGDTVFTDTQYF. CDR3 bases: TGCAGTGCTAGTGGGGACACGGTGTTTACAGATACGCAGTATTTT.

The chain carries TRBV12-3 or TRBV12-4 and TRBJ2-7; 7 bases align to TRBD1. Trimming cost V 6 bases and J 12 bases; bases outside gene matches: 11. This CDR3 has 12 residues. Here the CDR3 reads CASSPGQVGRYF. The CDR3 nucleotides read TGTGCCAGCAGCCCCGGACAGGTGGGGCGGTACTTC.

The CDR3 bases are TGTGCCAGCAGTTCCGGGACAGGTAGCTCTGGGGCCAACGTCCTGACTTTC. Protein product: CASSSGTGSSGANVLTF. The gene calls are TRBV27 and TRBJ2-6, with 8 bases matching TRBD1. This CDR3 is built from 17 residues. Germline CDR1 reads MNHEY; CDR2 reads SMNVEV (reference sequence). Trimming at V came to 4 bases and at J to 0 bases, leaving 5 bases not matched to a gene. Combining the CDR3 with reference TRBV27 and TRBJ2-6 gives the whole variable domain EAQVTQNPRYLITVTGKKLTVTCSQNMNHEYMSWYRQDPGLGLRQIYYSMNVEVTDKGDVPEGYKVSRKEKRNFPLILESPSPNQTSLYFCASSSGTGSSGANVLTFGAGSRLTVL.

This CDR3 reads CASSQGSPGQGGRNQPQHF. In DNA form, the CDR3 reads TGTGCCAGCAGCCAAGGTTCCCCGGGACAGGGAGGACGCAATCAGCCCCAGCATTTT. The chain recombines TRBV4-2 with TRBJ1-5; TRBD1 aligns across 9 bases. Unmatched junction bases numbered 12, after V lost 1 base and J lost 2 bases. Germline loops: CDR1 LGHNA, CDR2 YNFKEQ. CDR3 length: 19 residues.

This clone was seen many times. The V call is TRBV27, the J call TRBJ1-1; 9 bases are a match to TRBD1. The CDR3 runs 13 residues. Trimming cost V 6 bases and J 3 bases; bases outside gene matches: 2. CDR1 is MNHEY and CDR2 is SMNVEV in the germline V gene (reference sequence). This CDR3 is CASSWTGDTEAFF. CDR3 DNA: TGTGCCAGCAGCTGGACAGGGGACACTGAAGCTTTCTTT.

The J gene is TRBJ1-2, the V gene TRBV5-5; tentative D call: TRBD1 (5 bases). The CDR3 totals 15 residues. V lost 0 bases and J 4 bases, leaving 13 bases between the germline ends. Per germline, CDR1 SGHKS and CDR2 YYEKEE (reference sequence). The CDR3 bases are TGTGCCAGCAGCTTGGACTGGGGGGGACCCTATGGCTACACCTTC. Translating it yields CASSLDWGGPYGYTF.

The gene calls are TRBV11-2 and TRBJ2-7; 11 bases match TRBD1. Germline CDR1 SGHAT, CDR2 FQNNGV. The CDR3 consists of 17 residues. V shed 1 base, J shed 0 bases, and the junction held 5 bases outside the gene matches. This CDR3 is CASSLGTGGWSSYEQYF. The CDR3 nucleotides read TGTGCCAGCAGCTTAGGGACAGGGGGCTGGAGCTCCTACGAGCAGTACTTC. Full variable domain (rest looked up from reference TRBV11-2 and TRBJ2-7): EAGVAQSPRYKIIEKRQSVAFWCNPISGHATLYWYQQILGQGPKLLIQFQNNGVVDDSQLPKDRFSAERLKGVDSTLKIQPAKLEDSAVYLCASSLGTGGWSSYEQYFGPGTRLTVT.

This sequence joins TRBV4-2 and TRBJ2-5; maybe TRBD2 (6 bases). Germline CDR1 reads LGHNA; CDR2 reads YNFKEQ. The CDR3 sequence is 14 residues long. V shed 4 bases and J shed 2 bases, with 11 bases lying between them. The CDR3 spells CASSRMGLQETQYF. The CDR3 bases are TGTGCCAGCAGCCGCATGGGACTTCAAGAGACCCAGTACTTC.

V and J are TRBV29-1 and TRBJ2-2; D might be TRBD2 (6 bases). V shed 6 bases and J shed 2 bases, with 22 bases lying between them. Germline CDR1 is SQVTM and CDR2 is ANQGSEA. CDR3 length equals 17 residues. The chain's CDR3 is CSVSHPRERINTGELFF. CDR3 DNA sequence: TGCAGCGTCTCCCACCCTCGGGAGAGAATCAACACCGGGGAGCTGTTTTTT.